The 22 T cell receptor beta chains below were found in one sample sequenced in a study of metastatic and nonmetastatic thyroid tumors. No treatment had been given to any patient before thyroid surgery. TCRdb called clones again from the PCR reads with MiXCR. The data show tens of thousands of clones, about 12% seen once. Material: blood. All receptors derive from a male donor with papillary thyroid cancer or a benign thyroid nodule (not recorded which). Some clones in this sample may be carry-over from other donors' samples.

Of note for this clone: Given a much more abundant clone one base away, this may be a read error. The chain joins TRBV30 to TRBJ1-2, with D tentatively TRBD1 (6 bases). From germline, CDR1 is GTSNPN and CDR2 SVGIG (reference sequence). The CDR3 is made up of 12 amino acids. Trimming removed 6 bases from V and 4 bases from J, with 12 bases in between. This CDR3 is CACTGRGYGYTF. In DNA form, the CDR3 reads TGTGCCTGTACAGGGCGCGGCTATGGCTACACCTTC.

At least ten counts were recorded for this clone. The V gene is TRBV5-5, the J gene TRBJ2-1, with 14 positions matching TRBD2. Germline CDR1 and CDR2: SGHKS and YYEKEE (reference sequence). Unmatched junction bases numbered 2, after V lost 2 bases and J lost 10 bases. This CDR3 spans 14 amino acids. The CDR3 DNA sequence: TGTGCCAGCAGCTTCGGACTAGCGGGAGGAGAGCAGTTCTTC. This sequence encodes CASSFGLAGGEQFF.

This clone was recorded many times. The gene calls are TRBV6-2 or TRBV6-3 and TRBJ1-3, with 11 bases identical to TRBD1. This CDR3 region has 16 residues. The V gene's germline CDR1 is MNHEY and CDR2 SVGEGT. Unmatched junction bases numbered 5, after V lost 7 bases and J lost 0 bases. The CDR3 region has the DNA TGTGCCAGCACCCCGGACAGGGGGCACTCTGGAAACACCATATATTTT. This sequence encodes CASTPDRGHSGNTIYF.

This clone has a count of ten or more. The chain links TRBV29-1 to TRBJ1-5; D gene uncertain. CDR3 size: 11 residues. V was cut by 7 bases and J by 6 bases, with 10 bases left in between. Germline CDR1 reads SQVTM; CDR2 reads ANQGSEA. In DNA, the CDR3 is TGCAGCGCTCCCACTATTCAGCCCCAGCATTTT. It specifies CSAPTIQPQHF.

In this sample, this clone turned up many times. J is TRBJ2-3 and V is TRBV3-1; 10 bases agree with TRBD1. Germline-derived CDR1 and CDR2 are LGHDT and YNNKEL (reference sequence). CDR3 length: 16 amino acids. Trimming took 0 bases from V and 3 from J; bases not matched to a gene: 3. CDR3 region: CASSQDRGQGTDTQYF. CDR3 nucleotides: TGTGCCAGCAGCCAAGATAGGGGACAGGGGACAGATACGCAGTATTTT.

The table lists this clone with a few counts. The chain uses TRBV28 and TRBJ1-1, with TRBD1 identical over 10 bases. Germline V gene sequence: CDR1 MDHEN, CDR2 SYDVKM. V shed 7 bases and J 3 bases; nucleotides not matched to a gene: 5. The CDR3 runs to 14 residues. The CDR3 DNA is TGTGCCAGCATCCCCGGACAGGGGGACACTGAAGCTTTCTTT. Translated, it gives CASIPGQGDTEAFF.

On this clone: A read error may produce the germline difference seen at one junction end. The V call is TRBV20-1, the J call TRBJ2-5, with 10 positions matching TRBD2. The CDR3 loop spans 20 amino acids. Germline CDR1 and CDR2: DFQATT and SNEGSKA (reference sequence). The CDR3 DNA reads TGCAGTGCTAGAGATGTGGCCTGGGAGCGGGAGGGCCCCAACCAAAAGACCCAGTACTTC. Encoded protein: CSARDVAWEREGPNQKTQYF.

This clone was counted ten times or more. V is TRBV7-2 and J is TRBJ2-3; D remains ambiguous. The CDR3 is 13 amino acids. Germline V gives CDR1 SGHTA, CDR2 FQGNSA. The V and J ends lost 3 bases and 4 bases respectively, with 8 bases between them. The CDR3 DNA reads TGTGCCAGCAGCTTTCGAGGCCCAGATACGCAGTATTTT. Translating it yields CASSFRGPDTQYF.

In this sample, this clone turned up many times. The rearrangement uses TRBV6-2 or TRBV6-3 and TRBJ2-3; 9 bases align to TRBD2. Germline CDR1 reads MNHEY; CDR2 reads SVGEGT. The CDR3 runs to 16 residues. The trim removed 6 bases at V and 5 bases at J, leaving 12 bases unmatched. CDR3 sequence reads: CASRKLGGSGRDTQYF. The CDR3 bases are TGTGCCAGCAGGAAACTAGGGGGTAGCGGGAGAGATACGCAGTATTTT.

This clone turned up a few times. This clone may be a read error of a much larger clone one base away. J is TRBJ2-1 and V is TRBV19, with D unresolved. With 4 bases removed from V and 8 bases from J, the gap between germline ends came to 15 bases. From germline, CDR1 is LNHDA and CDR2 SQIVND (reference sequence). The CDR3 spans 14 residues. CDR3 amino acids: CASSRLYQVDEQFF. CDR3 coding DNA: TGTGCCAGTAGTAGACTCTATCAGGTGGATGAGCAGTTCTTC.

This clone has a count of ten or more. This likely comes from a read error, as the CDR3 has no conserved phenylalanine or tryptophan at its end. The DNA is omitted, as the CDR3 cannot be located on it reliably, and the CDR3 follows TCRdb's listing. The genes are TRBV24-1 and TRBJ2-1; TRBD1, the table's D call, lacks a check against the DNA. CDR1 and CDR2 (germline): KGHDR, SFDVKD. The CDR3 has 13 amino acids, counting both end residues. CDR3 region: CATSDLDGGVGRN.

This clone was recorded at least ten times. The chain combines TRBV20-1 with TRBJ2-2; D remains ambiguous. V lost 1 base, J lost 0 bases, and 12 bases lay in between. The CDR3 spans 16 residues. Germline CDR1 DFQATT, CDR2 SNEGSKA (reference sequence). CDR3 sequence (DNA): TGCAGTGCTAGAGTCAAAACAGCCTCGAACACCGGGGAGCTGTTTTTT. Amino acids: CSARVKTASNTGELFF.

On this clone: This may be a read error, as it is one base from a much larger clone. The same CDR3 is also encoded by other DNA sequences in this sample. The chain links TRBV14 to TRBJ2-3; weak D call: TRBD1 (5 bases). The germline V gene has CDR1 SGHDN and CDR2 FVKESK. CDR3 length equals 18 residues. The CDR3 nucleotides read TGTGCCAGCAGCCTGGGCAGGGTGGCGGCCCTACGCACAGATACACAGTATTTT. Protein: CASSLGRVAALRTDTQYF. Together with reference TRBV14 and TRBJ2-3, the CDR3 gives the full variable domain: EAGVTQFPSHSVIEKGQTVTLRCDPISGHDNLYWYRRVMGKEIKFLLHFVKESKQDESGMPNNRFLAERTGGTYSTLKVQPAELEDSGVYFCASSLGRVAALRTDTQYFGPGTRLTVL.

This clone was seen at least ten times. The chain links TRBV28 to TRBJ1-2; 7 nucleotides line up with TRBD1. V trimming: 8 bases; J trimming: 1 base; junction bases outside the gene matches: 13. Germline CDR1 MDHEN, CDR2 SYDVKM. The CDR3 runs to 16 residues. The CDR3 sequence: CASYRGSTGFNYGYTF. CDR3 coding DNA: TGTGCCAGCTACAGGGGTTCAACGGGTTTTAACTATGGCTACACCTTC.

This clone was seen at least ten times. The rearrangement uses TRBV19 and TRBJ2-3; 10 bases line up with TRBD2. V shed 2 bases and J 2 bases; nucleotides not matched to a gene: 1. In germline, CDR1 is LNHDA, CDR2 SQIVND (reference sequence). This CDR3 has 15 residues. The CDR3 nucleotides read TGTGCCAGTAGTATACTAGCGGGGGCCACAGATACGCAGTATTTT. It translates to CASSILAGATDTQYF.

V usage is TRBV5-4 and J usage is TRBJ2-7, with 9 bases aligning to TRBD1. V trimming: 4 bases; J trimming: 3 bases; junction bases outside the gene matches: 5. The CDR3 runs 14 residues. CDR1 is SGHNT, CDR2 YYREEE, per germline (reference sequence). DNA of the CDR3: TGTGCCAGCAGCCCCGGGACAGGGTTCTACGAGCAGTACTTC. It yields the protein CASSPGTGFYEQYF.

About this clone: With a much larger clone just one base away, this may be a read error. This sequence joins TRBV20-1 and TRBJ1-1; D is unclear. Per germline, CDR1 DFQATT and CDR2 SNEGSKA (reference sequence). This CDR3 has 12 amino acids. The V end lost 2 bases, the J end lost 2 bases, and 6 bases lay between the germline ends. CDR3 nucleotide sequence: TGCAGTGCTAGACATGGCAACACTGAAGCTTTCTTT. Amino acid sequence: CSARHGNTEAFF.

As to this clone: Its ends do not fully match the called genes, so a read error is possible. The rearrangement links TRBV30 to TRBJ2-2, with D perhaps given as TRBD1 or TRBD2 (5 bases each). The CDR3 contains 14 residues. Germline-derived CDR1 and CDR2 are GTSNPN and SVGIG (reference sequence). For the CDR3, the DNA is TGTGCCTGGAGTCCCGGGAAGGACACCGTGGAGCTGTTTTTT. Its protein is CAWSPGKDTVELFF.

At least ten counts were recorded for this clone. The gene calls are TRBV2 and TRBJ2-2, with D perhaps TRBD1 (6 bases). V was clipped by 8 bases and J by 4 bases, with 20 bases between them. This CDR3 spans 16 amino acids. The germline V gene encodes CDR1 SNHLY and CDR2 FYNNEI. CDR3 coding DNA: TGTGCCAGCGTCCGGACTGCAGGGGATAGCACCGGGGAGCTGTTTTTT. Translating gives CASVRTAGDSTGELFF.

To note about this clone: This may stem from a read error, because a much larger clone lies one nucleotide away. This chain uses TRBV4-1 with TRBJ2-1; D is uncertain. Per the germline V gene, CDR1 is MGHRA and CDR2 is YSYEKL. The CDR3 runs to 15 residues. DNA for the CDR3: TGCGCCAGCATCCAAGGCCCCCCCCCGGGCAATGAGCAGTTCTTC. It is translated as CASIQGPPPGNEQFF.

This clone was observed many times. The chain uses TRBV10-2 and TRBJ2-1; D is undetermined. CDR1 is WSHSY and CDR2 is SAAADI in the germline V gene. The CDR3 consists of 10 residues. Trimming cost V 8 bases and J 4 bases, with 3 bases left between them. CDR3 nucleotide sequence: TGCGCCAGCGCGTACAATGAGCAGTTCTTC. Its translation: CASAYNEQFF.

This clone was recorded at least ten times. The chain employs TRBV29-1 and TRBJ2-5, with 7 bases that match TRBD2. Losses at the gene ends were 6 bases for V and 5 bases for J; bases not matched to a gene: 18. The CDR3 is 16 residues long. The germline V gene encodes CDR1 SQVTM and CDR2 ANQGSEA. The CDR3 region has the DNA TGCAGCGTCTCGGCGGGTCCTAGCGGCTCCTCGGAGACCCAGTACTTC. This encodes CSVSAGPSGSSETQYF. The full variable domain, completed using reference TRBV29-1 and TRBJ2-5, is SAVISQKPSRDICQRGTSLTIQCQVDSQVTMMFWYRQQPGQSLTLIATANQGSEATYESGFVIDKFPISRPNLTFSTLTVSNMSPEDSSIYLCSVSAGPSGSSETQYFGPGTRLLVL.